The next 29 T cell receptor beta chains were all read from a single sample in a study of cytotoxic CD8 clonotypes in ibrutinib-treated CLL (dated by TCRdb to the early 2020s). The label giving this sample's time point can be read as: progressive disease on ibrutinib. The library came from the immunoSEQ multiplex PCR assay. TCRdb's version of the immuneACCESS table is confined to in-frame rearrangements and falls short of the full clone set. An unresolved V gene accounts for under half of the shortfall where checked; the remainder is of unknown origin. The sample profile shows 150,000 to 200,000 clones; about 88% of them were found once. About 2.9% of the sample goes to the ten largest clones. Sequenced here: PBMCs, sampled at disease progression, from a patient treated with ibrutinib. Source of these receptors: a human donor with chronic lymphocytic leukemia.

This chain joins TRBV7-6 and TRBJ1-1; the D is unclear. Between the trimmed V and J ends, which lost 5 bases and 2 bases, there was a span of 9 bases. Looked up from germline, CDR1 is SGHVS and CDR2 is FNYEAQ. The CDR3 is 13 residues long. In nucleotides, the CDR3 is TGTGCCAGCAGCCTATCTCAAAACACTGAAGCTTTCTTT. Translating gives CASSLSQNTEAFF.

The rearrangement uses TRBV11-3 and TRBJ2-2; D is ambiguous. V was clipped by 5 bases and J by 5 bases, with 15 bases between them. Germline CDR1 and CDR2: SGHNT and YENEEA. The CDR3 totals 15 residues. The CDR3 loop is CASSPHSERTGELFF. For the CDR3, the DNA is TGTGCCAGCAGCCCCCATTCAGAGAGAACCGGGGAGCTGTTTTTT.

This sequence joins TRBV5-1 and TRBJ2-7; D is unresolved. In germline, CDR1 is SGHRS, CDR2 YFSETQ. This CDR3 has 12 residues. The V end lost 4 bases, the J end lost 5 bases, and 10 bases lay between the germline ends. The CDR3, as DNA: TGCGCCAGCAGCGTGGCAGGTAACGAGCAGTACTTC. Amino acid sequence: CASSVAGNEQYF.

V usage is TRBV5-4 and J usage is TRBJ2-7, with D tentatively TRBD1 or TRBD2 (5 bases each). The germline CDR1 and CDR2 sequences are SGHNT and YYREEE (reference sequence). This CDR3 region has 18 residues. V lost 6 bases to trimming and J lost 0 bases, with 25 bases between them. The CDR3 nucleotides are TGTGCCAGCACCTCGTTCGCCTTAACCGGGACGCTCTCCTACGAGCAGTACTTC. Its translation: CASTSFALTGTLSYEQYF.

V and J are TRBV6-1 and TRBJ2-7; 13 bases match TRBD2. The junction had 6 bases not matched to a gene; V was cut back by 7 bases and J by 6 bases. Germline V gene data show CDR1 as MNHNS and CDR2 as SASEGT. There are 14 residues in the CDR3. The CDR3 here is CASKGTSGIREQYF. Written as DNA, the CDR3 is TGTGCCAGCAAGGGGACTAGCGGGATTCGCGAGCAGTACTTC.

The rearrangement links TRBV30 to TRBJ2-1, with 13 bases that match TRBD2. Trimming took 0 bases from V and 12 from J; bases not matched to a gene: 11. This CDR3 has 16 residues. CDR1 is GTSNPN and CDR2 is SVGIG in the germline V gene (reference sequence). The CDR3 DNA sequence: TGTGCCTGGAGTGTTGAAGGGACTAGCGGGAAGCGGGGGCAGTTCTTC. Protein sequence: CAWSVEGTSGKRGQFF.

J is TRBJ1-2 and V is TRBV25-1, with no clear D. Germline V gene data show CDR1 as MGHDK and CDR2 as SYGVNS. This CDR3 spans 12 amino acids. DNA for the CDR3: TGTGCAAGCTCGGTAGCTAACTATGGCTACACCTTC. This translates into CASSVANYGYTF.

CDR3 loop: CASSRAGGAETQYF. CDR3 coding DNA: TGTGCCAGCAGTAGAGCGGGAGGGGCGGAGACCCAGTACTTC. This rearrangement joins TRBV7-6 to TRBJ2-5; 10 bases match TRBD2. J was trimmed by 5 bases and V by 6 bases; bases with no gene match: 6. The CDR3 is made up of 14 amino acids. Per the germline V gene, CDR1 is SGHVS and CDR2 is FNYEAQ.

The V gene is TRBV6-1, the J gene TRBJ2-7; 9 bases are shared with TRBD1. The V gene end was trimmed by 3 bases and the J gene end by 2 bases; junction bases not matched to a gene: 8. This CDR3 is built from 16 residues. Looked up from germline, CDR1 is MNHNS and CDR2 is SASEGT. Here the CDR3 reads CASSENRGRPPYEQYF. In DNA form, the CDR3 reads TGTGCCAGCAGTGAGAACAGGGGGCGACCTCCCTACGAGCAGTACTTC.

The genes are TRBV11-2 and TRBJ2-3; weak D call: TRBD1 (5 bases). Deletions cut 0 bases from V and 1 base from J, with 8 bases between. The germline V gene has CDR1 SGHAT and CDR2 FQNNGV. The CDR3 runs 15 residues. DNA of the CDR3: TGTGCCAGCAGCTTAGATGGGGCCGGCACAGATACGCAGTATTTT. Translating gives CASSLDGAGTDTQYF.

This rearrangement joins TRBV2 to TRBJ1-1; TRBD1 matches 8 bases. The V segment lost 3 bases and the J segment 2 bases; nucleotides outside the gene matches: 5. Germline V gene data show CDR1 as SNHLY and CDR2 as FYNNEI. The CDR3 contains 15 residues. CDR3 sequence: CASSEWTGLNTEAFF. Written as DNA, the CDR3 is TGTGCCAGCAGTGAGTGGACAGGGCTTAACACTGAAGCTTTCTTT.

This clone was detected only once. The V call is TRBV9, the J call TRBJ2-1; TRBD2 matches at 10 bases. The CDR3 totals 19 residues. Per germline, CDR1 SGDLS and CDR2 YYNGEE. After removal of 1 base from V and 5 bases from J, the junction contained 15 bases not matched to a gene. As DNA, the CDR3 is TGTGCCAGCAGCGTATATTTTAGCGGGAGCCTAGCGGGGGACAATGAGCAGTTCTTC. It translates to CASSVYFSGSLAGDNEQFF.

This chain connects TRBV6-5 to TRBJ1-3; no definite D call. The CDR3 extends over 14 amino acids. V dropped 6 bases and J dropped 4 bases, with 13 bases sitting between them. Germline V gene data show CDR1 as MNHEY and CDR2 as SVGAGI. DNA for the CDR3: TGTGCCAGCAGCTACACAGCGATCGGAAACACCATATATTTT. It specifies CASSYTAIGNTIYF.

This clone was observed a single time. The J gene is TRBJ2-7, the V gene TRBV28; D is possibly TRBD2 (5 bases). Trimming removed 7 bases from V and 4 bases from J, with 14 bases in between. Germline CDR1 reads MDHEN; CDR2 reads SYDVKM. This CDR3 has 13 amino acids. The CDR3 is CASTAPGFYEQYF. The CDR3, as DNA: TGTGCCAGCACCGCGCCGGGGTTTTACGAGCAGTACTTC.

The CDR3 DNA reads TGTGCCAGTAGTACCTCGGGGGGCAGCTCCTACAATGAGCAGTTCTTC. It specifies CASSTSGGSSYNEQFF. The chain employs TRBV19 and TRBJ2-1; D possibly corresponds to TRBD2 (7 bases). Germline V gene sequence: CDR1 LNHDA, CDR2 SQIVND (reference sequence). There are 16 residues in the CDR3. V dropped 4 bases and J dropped 0 bases, with 13 bases sitting between them.

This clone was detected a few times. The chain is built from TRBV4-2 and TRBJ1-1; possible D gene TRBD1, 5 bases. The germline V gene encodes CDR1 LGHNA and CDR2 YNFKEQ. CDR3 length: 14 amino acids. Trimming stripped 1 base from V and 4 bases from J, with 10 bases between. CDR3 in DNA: TGTGCCAGCAGCCAAGGGGGGTCGGTCACTGAAGCTTTCTTT. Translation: CASSQGGSVTEAFF.

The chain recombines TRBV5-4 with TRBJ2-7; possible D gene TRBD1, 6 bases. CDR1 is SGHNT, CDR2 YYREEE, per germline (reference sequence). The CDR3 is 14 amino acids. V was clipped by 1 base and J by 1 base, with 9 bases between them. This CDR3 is CASSLSGASYEQYF. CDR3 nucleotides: TGTGCCAGCAGCTTGTCAGGGGCGTCCTACGAGCAGTACTTC.

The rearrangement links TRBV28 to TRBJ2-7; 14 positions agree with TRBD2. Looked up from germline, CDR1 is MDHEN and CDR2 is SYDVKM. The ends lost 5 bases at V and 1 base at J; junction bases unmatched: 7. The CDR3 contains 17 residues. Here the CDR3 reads CASSTGTSGSISYEQYF. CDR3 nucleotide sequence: TGTGCCAGCAGTACAGGGACTAGCGGGAGTATATCCTACGAGCAGTACTTC.

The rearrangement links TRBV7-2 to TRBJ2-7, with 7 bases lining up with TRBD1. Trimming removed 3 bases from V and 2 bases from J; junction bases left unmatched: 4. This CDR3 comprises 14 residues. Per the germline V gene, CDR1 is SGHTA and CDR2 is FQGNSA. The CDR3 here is CASSLRGQTYEQYF. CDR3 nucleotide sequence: TGTGCCAGCAGCTTGAGGGGACAGACCTACGAGCAGTACTTC.

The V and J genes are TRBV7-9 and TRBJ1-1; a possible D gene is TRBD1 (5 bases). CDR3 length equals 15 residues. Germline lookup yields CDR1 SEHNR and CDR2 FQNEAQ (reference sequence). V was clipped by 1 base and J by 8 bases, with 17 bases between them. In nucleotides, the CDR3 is TGTGCCAGCAGCTTAGTGGGTCAGGGATTGGAAGAAGCTTTCTTT. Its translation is CASSLVGQGLEEAFF.

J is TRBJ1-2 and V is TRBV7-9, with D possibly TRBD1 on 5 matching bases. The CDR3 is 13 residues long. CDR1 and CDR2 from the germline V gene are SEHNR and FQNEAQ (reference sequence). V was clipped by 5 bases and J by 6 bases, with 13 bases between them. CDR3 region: CASSRDRANGYTF. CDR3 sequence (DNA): TGTGCCAGCAGCCGTGACAGAGCCAATGGCTACACCTTC.

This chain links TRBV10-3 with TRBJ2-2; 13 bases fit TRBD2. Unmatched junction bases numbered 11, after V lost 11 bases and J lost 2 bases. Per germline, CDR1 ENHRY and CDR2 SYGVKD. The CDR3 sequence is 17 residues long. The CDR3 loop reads CALGRGGLAGNTGELFF. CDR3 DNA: TGTGCCCTCGGAAGAGGGGGACTAGCGGGAAACACCGGGGAGCTGTTTTTT.

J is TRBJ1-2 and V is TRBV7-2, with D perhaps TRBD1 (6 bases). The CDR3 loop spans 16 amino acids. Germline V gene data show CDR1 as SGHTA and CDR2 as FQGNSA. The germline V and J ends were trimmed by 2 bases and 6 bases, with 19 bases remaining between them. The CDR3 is CASSLTGPGAGDGYTF. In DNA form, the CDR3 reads TGTGCCAGCAGCTTAACAGGTCCCGGGGCAGGGGATGGCTACACCTTC.

The CDR3: CASSPQEGYSYEQYF. The CDR3 DNA reads as TGTGCCAGCTCACCACAAGAGGGTTATTCCTACGAGCAGTACTTC. The gene calls are TRBV18 and TRBJ2-7, with D perhaps matching TRBD2 (5 bases). Trimming took 1 base from V and 1 from J, leaving 11 bases between them. The germline V gene has CDR1 KGHSH and CDR2 LQKENI. The CDR3 consists of 15 residues.

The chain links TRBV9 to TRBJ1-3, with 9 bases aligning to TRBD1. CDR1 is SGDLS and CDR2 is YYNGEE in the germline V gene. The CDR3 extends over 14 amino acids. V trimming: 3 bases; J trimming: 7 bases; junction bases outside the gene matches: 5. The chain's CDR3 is CASSAGGTGNTIYF. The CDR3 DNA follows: TGTGCCAGCAGCGCCGGGGGGACAGGGAACACCATATATTTT.

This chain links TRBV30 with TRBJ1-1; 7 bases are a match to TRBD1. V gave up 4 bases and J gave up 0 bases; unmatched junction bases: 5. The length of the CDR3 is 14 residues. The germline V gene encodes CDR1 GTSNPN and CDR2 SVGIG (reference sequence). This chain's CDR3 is CAWNRGQMNTEAFF. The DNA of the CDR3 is TGTGCCTGGAACAGGGGTCAGATGAACACTGAAGCTTTCTTT. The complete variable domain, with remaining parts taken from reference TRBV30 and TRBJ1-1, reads SQTIHQWPATLVQPVGSPLSLECTVEGTSNPNLYWYRQAAGRGLQLLFYSVGIGQISSEVPQNLSASRPQDRQFILSSKKLLLSDSGFYLCAWNRGQMNTEAFFGQGTRLTVV.

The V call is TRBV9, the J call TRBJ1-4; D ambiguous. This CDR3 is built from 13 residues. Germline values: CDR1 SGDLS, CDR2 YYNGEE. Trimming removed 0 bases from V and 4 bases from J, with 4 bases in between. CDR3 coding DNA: TGTGCCAGCAGCGTAGAGAATAATGAAAAACTGTTTTTT. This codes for CASSVENNEKLFF.

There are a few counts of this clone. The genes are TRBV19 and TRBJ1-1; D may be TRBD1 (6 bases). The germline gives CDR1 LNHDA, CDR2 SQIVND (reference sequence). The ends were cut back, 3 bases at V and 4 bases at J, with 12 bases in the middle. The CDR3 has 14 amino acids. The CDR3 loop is CASSIQGSGTEAFF. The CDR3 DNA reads TGTGCCAGTAGTATCCAGGGGTCGGGCACTGAAGCTTTCTTT.

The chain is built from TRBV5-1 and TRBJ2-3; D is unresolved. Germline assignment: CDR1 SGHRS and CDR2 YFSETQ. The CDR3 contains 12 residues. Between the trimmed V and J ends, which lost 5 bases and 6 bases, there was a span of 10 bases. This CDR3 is CASSWFADTQYF. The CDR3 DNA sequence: TGCGCCAGCAGTTGGTTTGCGGATACGCAGTATTTT.